This entry lists 7 T cell receptor beta chains sequenced from one sample in a study of T cell responses to AZD1222 COVID-19 vaccine. Libraries were prepared by immunoSEQ multiplex PCR; TCRdb keeps only in-frame clonotypes and omits some of them. The repertoire has some 110,000 clones, 88% of them found once; the top ten carry roughly 9.2%. The sequencing used peripheral blood, collected on day 0 of AZD1222 vaccination. These TCRs come from an adult in good health.

The chain links TRBV3-1 (or the pseudogene TRBV3-2) to TRBJ2-2, with 8 bases aligning to TRBD1. Per germline, CDR1 LGHDT and CDR2 YNNKEL (reference sequence). This CDR3 spans 15 amino acids. The junction had 5 bases not matched to a gene; V was cut back by 4 bases and J by 4 bases. The CDR3 DNA reads as TGTGCCAGCAGCCCTCAGGGGGCGCCCACCGGGGAGCTGTTTTTT. This sequence encodes CASSPQGAPTGELFF.

The genes are TRBV9 and TRBJ2-7; 16 nucleotides match TRBD2. Germline V gives CDR1 SGDLS, CDR2 YYNGEE. This CDR3 has 16 residues. The J segment lost 2 bases and the V segment lost 3 bases, leaving 2 bases of the junction unmatched. The CDR3 spells CASSEGTSGRAYEQYF. In nucleotides, the CDR3 is TGTGCCAGCAGCGAGGGGACTAGCGGGAGGGCCTACGAGCAGTACTTC.

V and J are TRBV2 and TRBJ1-1, with D unclear. Trimming left V 6 bases short and J 2 bases short, with 10 bases between. Germline V gene sequence: CDR1 SNHLY, CDR2 FYNNEI. The CDR3 contains 13 residues. The CDR3 region has the DNA TGTGCCAGCAGGGGGAACAGAAACACTGAAGCTTTCTTT. Translating it yields CASRGNRNTEAFF.

As regards this clone: Other nucleotide sequences in the sample specify the same CDR3. This CDR3 reads CAWSGVGSYEQYF. The DNA for the CDR3 is TGTGCCTGGAGTGGGGTGGGATCCTACGAGCAGTACTTC. V and J are TRBV30 and TRBJ2-7; D gene uncertain. Germline V gene data show CDR1 as GTSNPN and CDR2 as SVGIG (reference sequence). V lost 1 base to trimming and J lost 1 base, with 8 bases between them. The CDR3 covers 13 residues. The entire variable domain, with the rest obtained from reference TRBV30 and TRBJ2-7, is as follows: SQTIHQWPATLVQPVGSPLSLECTVEGTSNPNLYWYRQAAGRGLQLLFYSVGIGQISSEVPQNLSASRPQDRQFILSSKKLLLSDSGFYLCAWSGVGSYEQYFGPGTRLTVT.

The chain is built from TRBV6-5 and TRBJ2-7; D is unresolved. The ends were cut back, 7 bases at V and 0 bases at J, with 4 bases in the middle. The CDR3 is 11 residues long. Germline V CDR1 and CDR2: MNHEY, SVGAGI. The CDR3 spells CASKSSYEQYF. CDR3 nucleotides: TGTGCCAGCAAATCCTCCTACGAGCAGTACTTC.

The chain joins TRBV7-2 to TRBJ2-1; D unresolved. The CDR3 covers 13 residues. The V and J ends lost 8 bases and 3 bases respectively, with 11 bases between them. Germline CDR1 is SGHTA and CDR2 is FQGNSA. The DNA for the CDR3 is TGTGCCAGCCGCCCAGATTTCTACAATGAGCAGTTCTTC. It specifies CASRPDFYNEQFF.

J is TRBJ1-5 and V is TRBV30; 8 bases line up with TRBD1. Losses at the gene ends were 3 bases for V and 3 bases for J; bases not matched to a gene: 7. Germline V gives CDR1 GTSNPN, CDR2 SVGIG (reference sequence). The CDR3 has 15 amino acids. CDR3 nucleotide sequence: TGTGCCTGGAGCCCGGGACAGGCCCACAATCAGCCCCAGCATTTT. Protein: CAWSPGQAHNQPQHF.